The 28 T cell receptor beta chains presented below share a single source sample, sequenced in a study of blood T cell repertoires in COVID-19. Clones were sequenced by immunoSEQ multiplex PCR, and TCRdb holds only the in-frame ones, with some missing. Counted here are over 85,000 clones, more than 75% occurring once; the ten biggest clones make up under 8%. Sequences were obtained from peripheral blood. These receptors all come from a human donor with acute or convalescent COVID-19. The donor label of this sample is uncertain.

The V call is TRBV27, the J call TRBJ2-2; TRBD2 aligns across 9 bases. This CDR3 has 16 residues. Germline V gives CDR1 MNHEY, CDR2 SMNVEV (reference sequence). J lost 3 bases, V lost 3 bases, and 5 bases had no gene match. The CDR3 reads CASSLGGGGHTGELFF. The CDR3 bases are TGTGCCAGCAGTTTGGGCGGGGGGGGGCACACCGGGGAGCTGTTTTTT.

The genes are TRBV24-1 and TRBJ2-1; the match to TRBD2 covers 10 bases. Germline V gene data show CDR1 as KGHDR and CDR2 as SFDVKD. After removal of 5 bases from V and 3 bases from J, the junction contained 0 bases not matched to a gene. The CDR3 is 14 residues long. This chain's CDR3 is CATSASGSYNEQFF. The CDR3 DNA sequence: TGTGCCACCAGTGCTAGCGGGAGCTACAATGAGCAGTTCTTC.

The chain is built from TRBV19 and TRBJ1-1, with TRBD1 as a possible D gene (6 bases). There are 14 residues in the CDR3. V was shortened by 1 base and J by 4 bases, with 10 bases between the two germline ends. Per germline, CDR1 LNHDA and CDR2 SQIVND (reference sequence). Here the CDR3 DNA reads TGTGCCAGTAGTATAGCCAGGGGATCCACTGAAGCTTTCTTT. This gives the protein CASSIARGSTEAFF.

The chain employs TRBV13 and TRBJ2-1; no clear D gene. The V gene lost 1 base and the J gene lost 4 bases, with 17 bases spanning the gap. CDR3 length: 17 residues. Per the germline V gene, CDR1 is PRHDT and CDR2 is FYEKMQ (reference sequence). The CDR3 DNA follows: TGTGCCAGCAGCTTAGAATATGGGCAGAAATTTTACAATGAGCAGTTCTTC. Translating it yields CASSLEYGQKFYNEQFF. The full variable domain, its missing parts supplied by reference TRBV13 and TRBJ2-1, is AAGVIQSPRHLIKEKRETATLKCYPIPRHDTVYWYQQGPGQDPQFLISFYEKMQSDKGSIPDRFSAQQFSDYHSELNMSSLELGDSALYFCASSLEYGQKFYNEQFFGPGTRLTVL.

The chain joins TRBV5-4 to TRBJ2-3, with D maybe TRBD1 (6 bases). Germline V lookup: CDR1 SGHNT, CDR2 YYREEE (reference sequence). Trimming left V 2 bases short and J 2 bases short, with 15 bases between. The CDR3 loop spans 16 amino acids. CDR3 in DNA: TGTGCCAGCAGCTTAACAGGGTTGGGGTTCACAGATACGCAGTATTTT. Its protein is CASSLTGLGFTDTQYF.

This chain links TRBV28 with TRBJ2-7, with 12 positions matching TRBD2. This CDR3 comprises 13 residues. Germline V CDR1 and CDR2: MDHEN, SYDVKM. The junction had 6 bases not matched to a gene; V was cut back by 9 bases and J by 6 bases. The CDR3 DNA reads TGTGCCAGAAGACTAGCGGGGGTACGCGAGCAGTACTTC. Its protein product is CARRLAGVREQYF.

The rearrangement uses TRBV5-5 and TRBJ1-1, with a weak D call TRBD1 (5 bases). The CDR3 length is 16 residues. Trimming took off 4 bases at V and 4 bases at J, with 20 bases between the two ends. CDR1 and CDR2 (germline): SGHKS, YYEKEE (reference sequence). The CDR3 reads CASSPSGHVMGTEAFF. CDR3 DNA sequence: TGTGCCAGCAGCCCCTCAGGGCATGTAATGGGCACTGAAGCTTTCTTT.

V and J are TRBV5-1 and TRBJ2-1; 10 nucleotides align to TRBD2. Germline assignment: CDR1 SGHRS and CDR2 YFSETQ. The CDR3 loop spans 15 amino acids. Unmatched junction bases numbered 7, after V lost 4 bases and J lost 6 bases. DNA of the CDR3: TGCGCCAGCAGCCCTGGCGTAGCGGGGGGCAATGAGCAGTTCTTC. Amino acid sequence: CASSPGVAGGNEQFF.

The chain links TRBV29-1 to TRBJ2-7; TRBD2 agrees at 12 bases. Germline CDR1 SQVTM, CDR2 ANQGSEA. Unmatched junction bases numbered 11, after V lost 4 bases and J lost 7 bases. This CDR3 has 15 residues. CDR3 protein: CSVVIPPGTSGEQYF. CDR3 bases: TGCAGCGTTGTTATCCCACCAGGGACTAGCGGGGAGCAGTACTTC.

This rearrangement joins TRBV5-1 to TRBJ1-5; tentative D call: TRBD1 (6 bases). V gave up 0 bases and J gave up 4 bases, with 11 bases separating them. The CDR3 runs 15 residues. Germline V CDR1 and CDR2: SGHRS, YFSETQ. DNA of the CDR3: TGCGCCAGCAGCTTGGAGGACAGCCGAAATCAGCCCCAGCATTTT. This sequence encodes CASSLEDSRNQPQHF.

This rearrangement joins TRBV7-2 to TRBJ2-7; a possible D gene is TRBD1 (5 bases). V shed 6 bases and J shed 2 bases, with 17 bases lying between them. The CDR3 loop spans 15 amino acids. Germline V gene lookup returns CDR1 SGHTA and CDR2 FQGNSA. Written as DNA, the CDR3 is TGTGCCAGCAGTCCGACCCCCAGGGTCCCCTACGAGCAGTACTTC. Encoded protein: CASSPTPRVPYEQYF.

This sequence joins TRBV6-5 and TRBJ1-2; 11 bases align to TRBD1. This CDR3 comprises 15 residues. Unmatched junction bases numbered 11, after V lost 7 bases and J lost 7 bases. The V gene's germline CDR1 is MNHEY and CDR2 SVGAGI. CDR3 sequence: CASTSWTGTGGGYTF. DNA of the CDR3: TGTGCCAGCACCTCCTGGACCGGGACAGGGGGTGGCTACACCTTC.

The count of this clone is one. The chain combines TRBV6-4 with TRBJ2-3, with a weak D call TRBD1 (5 bases). The CDR3 covers 16 residues. Germline V CDR1 and CDR2: MRHNA, SNTAGT. Trimming shortened V by 6 bases and J by 3 bases, and 19 bases separated the two germline ends. CDR3 DNA sequence: TGTGCCAGCAGCCCCAAACCAGGGAAGGGAACAGATACGCAGTATTTT. It yields the protein CASSPKPGKGTDTQYF.

The chain has TRBV7-9 and TRBJ1-2, with unresolved D. Germline values: CDR1 SEHNR, CDR2 FQNEAQ (reference sequence). Trimming removed 3 bases at V and 4 bases at J, with 9 bases between. The CDR3 has 13 amino acids. CDR3 in amino acids: CASSFEGFYGYTF. CDR3 bases: TGTGCCAGCAGCTTCGAGGGCTTCTATGGCTACACCTTC. Filled out from reference TRBV7-9 and TRBJ1-2, the complete variable domain reads DTGVSQNPRHKITKRGQNVTFRCDPISEHNRLYWYRQTLGQGPEFLTYFQNEAQLEKSRLLSDRFSAERPKGSFSTLEIQRTEQGDSAMYLCASSFEGFYGYTFGSGTRLTVV.

This clone was picked up one time. This sample includes further DNA sequences coding for the same CDR3. This chain connects TRBV10-3 to TRBJ2-7; 10 bases fit TRBD1. The CDR3 has 14 amino acids. CDR1 is ENHRY, CDR2 SYGVKD, per germline. Losses at the gene ends were 5 bases for V and 2 bases for J; bases not matched to a gene: 3. The CDR3 reads CAISTGTGAYEQYF. In DNA, the CDR3 is TGTGCCATCAGTACCGGGACAGGGGCCTACGAGCAGTACTTC.

The V call is TRBV18, the J call TRBJ1-3, with TRBD1 identical over 7 bases. V lost 3 bases to trimming and J lost 4 bases; unmatched junction nucleotides: 6. The CDR3 totals 15 residues. Germline lookup yields CDR1 KGHSH and CDR2 LQKENI. CDR3 sequence reads: CASSPLTGYGNTIYF. In DNA, the CDR3 is TGTGCCAGCTCACCCCTGACAGGGTACGGAAACACCATATATTTT.

The chain links TRBV11-2 to TRBJ2-2; 7 bases fit TRBD1. With 5 bases clipped from V and 4 bases from J, the junction kept 7 bases outside the gene matches. The CDR3 runs to 15 residues. In germline, CDR1 is SGHAT, CDR2 FQNNGV. The DNA for the CDR3 is TGTGCCAGCAGCACGGACAGGCAGGTCACCGGGGAGCTGTTTTTT. Amino acids: CASSTDRQVTGELFF. Drawing the rest from reference TRBV11-2 and TRBJ2-2, the complete variable domain is EAGVAQSPRYKIIEKRQSVAFWCNPISGHATLYWYQQILGQGPKLLIQFQNNGVVDDSQLPKDRFSAERLKGVDSTLKIQPAKLEDSAVYLCASSTDRQVTGELFFGEGSRLTVL.

The chain uses TRBV13 and TRBJ2-4; D is unresolved. Trimming left V 0 bases short and J 1 base short, with 10 bases between. The CDR3 is made up of 16 amino acids. Germline V gene lookup returns CDR1 PRHDT and CDR2 FYEKMQ (reference sequence). DNA of the CDR3: TGTGCCAGCAGCTTAGGCACATCCGGGGCCAAAAACATTCAGTACTTC. Translation gives CASSLGTSGAKNIQYF.

The V and J genes are TRBV9 and TRBJ2-4; 10 nucleotides align to TRBD2. The V and J ends lost 0 bases and 3 bases, in that order; junction bases with no gene match: 9. CDR1 and CDR2 from the germline V gene are SGDLS and YYNGEE. The CDR3 is 18 amino acids. CDR3 sequence: CASSVESGGAYGKNIQYF. The DNA of the CDR3 is TGTGCCAGCAGCGTAGAAAGCGGGGGGGCCTATGGCAAAAACATTCAGTACTTC.

The V and J genes are TRBV2 and TRBJ1-1, with D maybe TRBD1 (6 bases). Trimming took off 4 bases at V and 1 base at J, with 7 bases between the two ends. This CDR3 has 13 amino acids. The germline gives CDR1 SNHLY, CDR2 FYNNEI. Here the CDR3 reads CASSADRNTEAFF. CDR3 coding DNA: TGTGCCAGCAGTGCGGACAGGAACACTGAAGCTTTCTTT.

With regard to this clone: Its ends do not fully match the called genes, so a read error is possible. CDR3 residues: CASSDRTGPSSEQYF. The CDR3 DNA sequence: TGTGCCAGCAGTGATAGAACAGGGCCCTCCTCCGAGCAGTACTTC. V gene TRBV2 combines with J gene TRBJ2-7; TRBD1 might be the D (6 bases). Germline CDR1 reads SNHLY; CDR2 reads FYNNEI. There are 15 residues in the CDR3.

The chain recombines TRBV7-3 with TRBJ2-5; a weak D match, TRBD2 (5 bases). The V and J ends lost 5 bases and 5 bases respectively, with 18 bases between them. This CDR3 is 15 amino acids long. Germline V gene lookup returns CDR1 SGHTA and CDR2 FQGTGA. The CDR3 loop reads CASSPSGGWSETQYF. The CDR3 coding sequence is TGTGCCAGCAGCCCCTCCGGAGGATGGAGCGAGACCCAGTACTTC.

V usage is TRBV14 and J usage is TRBJ2-5; TRBD2 aligns across 7 bases. The germline CDR1 and CDR2 sequences are SGHDN and FVKESK. CDR3 length equals 15 residues. The ends lost 5 bases at V and 4 bases at J; junction bases unmatched: 10. The CDR3 here is CASSGDSSGSETQYF. The CDR3, as DNA: TGTGCCAGCAGCGGAGACTCTAGCGGTTCAGAGACCCAGTACTTC.

The chain combines TRBV19 with TRBJ1-1; TRBD1 is a possible D gene (6 bases). Germline CDR1 is LNHDA and CDR2 is SQIVND (reference sequence). Trimming left V 3 bases short and J 8 bases short, with 19 bases between. This CDR3 comprises 15 residues. CDR3 in amino acids: CASSISGGFGGEAFF. CDR3 sequence (DNA): TGTGCCAGTAGTATCAGTGGGGGCTTCGGAGGCGAAGCTTTCTTT. The variable domain in full, completed from reference TRBV19 and TRBJ1-1, reads DGGITQSPKYLFRKEGQNVTLSCEQNLNHDAMYWYRQDPGQGLRLIYYSQIVNDFQKGDIAEGYSVSREKKESFPLTVTSAQKNPTAFYLCASSISGGFGGEAFFGQGTRLTVV.

The V gene is TRBV28, the J gene TRBJ1-2; 11 bases are a match to TRBD1. The CDR3 runs to 18 residues. Looked up from germline, CDR1 is MDHEN and CDR2 is SYDVKM. Losses at the gene ends were 7 bases for V and 0 bases for J; bases not matched to a gene: 13. CDR3 in DNA: TGTGCCAGCAACAAATTCCTGGGACAGGGGGAAACTAACTATGGCTACACCTTC. The encoded protein is CASNKFLGQGETNYGYTF.

This clone is categorized as medium-sized. The chain employs TRBV7-9 and TRBJ2-5, with D possibly matching TRBD1 (6 bases). V was shortened by 3 bases and J by 2 bases, with 13 bases between the two germline ends. The CDR3 contains 15 residues. Looked up from germline, CDR1 is SEHNR and CDR2 is FQNEAQ (reference sequence). For the CDR3, the DNA is TGTGCCAGCAGCTTCCCCGGGACAACTCAAGAGACCCAGTACTTC. It translates to CASSFPGTTQETQYF.

The chain is built from TRBV9 and TRBJ2-5; D gene uncertain. CDR3 size: 15 residues. CDR1 and CDR2 from the germline V gene are SGDLS and YYNGEE. V was cut by 0 bases and J by 3 bases, with 12 bases left in between. The CDR3 is CASSVGVLVEETQYF. CDR3 DNA: TGTGCCAGCAGCGTAGGTGTCCTAGTAGAAGAGACCCAGTACTTC. Drawing the rest from reference TRBV9 and TRBJ2-5, the complete variable domain is DSGVTQTPKHLITATGQRVTLRCSPRSGDLSVYWYQQSLDQGLQFLIQYYNGEERAKGNILERFSAQQFPDLHSELNLSSLELGDSALYFCASSVGVLVEETQYFGPGTRLLVL.

The rearrangement links TRBV7-3 to TRBJ2-2, with D possibly being TRBD1 (6 bases). Between the trimmed V and J ends, which lost 5 bases and 6 bases, there was a span of 7 bases. The CDR3 contains 12 residues. CDR1 SGHTA and CDR2 FQGTGA come from the germline V gene. CDR3 DNA sequence: TGTGCCAGCAGCCAGGGGTCCGGGGAGCTGTTTTTT. The encoded protein is CASSQGSGELFF.